What follows is one T cell receptor (beta chain) and its context. This clone was seen once. Its target antigen remains unknown. No much larger clonotype is one base removed from it; base qualities were not supplied. V trim: 8 bases; J trim: 5 bases; unmatched bases: 8. The cysteine opens and the phenylalanine closes a CDR3 of 14 amino acids. Just the 42-base CDR3 DNA is kept, in frame starting at base 1. From a lookup of the germline V gene (reference sequence), CDR1 and CDR2 are MNHEY and SMNVEV. This record belongs to a study of cytomegalovirus exposure and HLA in healthy donors (dated by TCRdb to about 2017). At the level of the whole study: An earlier analysis of 587 of the donors reported 276 Gb of sequence data and 117 million unique TCR beta sequences obtained from roughly 180 million T cells. An early release that covered 500 to 800 HLA-typed donors contained about 290 gigabases of sequencing data and 70 million to 100 million unique TCR sequences. The genetic ancestry cluster associated with self-reported Caucasian donors included 80% to 90% of the roughly 410 genotyped donors. The study was designed to test whether signatures of past pathogen exposure could be identified by cataloging public T cell receptors. The T cell repertoires of 666 subjects were profiled by immunosequencing and related to cytomegalovirus serostatus. In addition to the first cohort of roughly 670 subjects, a separate validation cohort of 120 different subjects was used. To predict cytomegalovirus infection status, the study combined high-throughput TCR immunosequencing, statistical association of individual TCRs with disease status, and machine learning. In a later analysis, previously published TCR beta repertoires from 550 to 700 donors were re-analyzed and high-resolution HLA genotyping was added so that TCR occurrence patterns could be studied. The later analysis used no new phenotypic data to find candidate immune exposures, relying instead on TCR beta sequences and their occurrence across donors. An earlier analysis of several hundred of the donors used high-throughput TCR beta sequencing to judge whether each TCR beta V gene segment behaved as functional or pseudogenic. Donor age, sex, ethnicity and CMV serostatus were compiled alongside the repertoire data. A later genetic analysis used genome-wide SNP genotypes for 398 of the 666 donors, treating that subset as a discovery cohort. Every repertoire in the discovery cohort had been generated on one and the same sequencing platform. HLA typing included class I and class II loci at four-digit resolution. Typing coverage differed by locus: A, B, C, DRB1 and DQB1 were typed in about 629-640 donors, DQA1 in 500 to 550, DPA1 in some 600, and DPB1 in approximately 450. Several DR-DQ haplotypes were handled as single units for association and clustering, since linkage in the cohort was strong. Among some 400 genotyped donors of the cohort, an average of around 240,000 unique TCR beta nucleotide sequences was sequenced per donor, of which roughly 17% were non-productive. Study-wide findings and limitations: Because the 87-base-pair reads could not distinguish some IMGT-functional V segments, including TRBV6-2 and TRBV6-3, those segments were excluded. Immune exposure information for the cohort was limited to CMV serostatus. A later analysis reported that several top co-occurrence clusters appeared linked to parvovirus B19, influenza, CMV and Epstein-Barr virus. HLA typing was unavailable for some donors at each locus, so association tests used only the typed subset. Strong co-occurrence of HLA alleles, especially DR and DQ, made assigning TCR associations to individual alleles difficult. In both the original and validation cohorts, the classifier was reported to diagnose cytomegalovirus status with high specificity and sensitivity. An earlier analysis of some 560 of the donors showed that most TCR beta V segments appeared in productive rearrangements either about 90% or about 30% of the time, which broadly matched IMGT annotations. A later analysis found that HLA-associated TCR beta chains were more clonally expanded and had lower generation probabilities than equally common non-associated chains. Correlated functional status among segregating V segments might reflect linkage disequilibrium, but an unknown experimental factor could not be ruled out. The authors suggested that the approach could potentially be generalized to other disease states and immunological phenotypes. This cohort had only TCR beta chains sequenced, and the lack of alpha or paired-chain data limited which features could be detected. Roughly uniform sequencing depth across donors was assumed in presence/absence analyses, although this assumption may not hold. In a later genetic analysis, a missense DCLRE1C variant was associated with V-gene and J-gene trimming of TCR beta chains, and the association was replicated in an independent cohort. According to a later analysis, most CMV-associated TCR beta chains appeared to be HLA-restricted, and the HLA associations seemed to be driven largely by CMV exposure. According to a later analysis, TCR association rates differed among HLA loci, with DRB1 alleles showing the most associated TCRs and HLA-C alleles showing the fewest. The earlier analysis of nearly 600 of the donors excluded some 15 rarely observed V segments, including chromosome 9 orphons, because counts were too low. Compared with the approximately 710-donor mean, donors in an Asian-associated ancestry cluster had fewer N-insertions in productive TCRs, according to a later genetic analysis. Most TCR sequences were seen in very few donors, while some public TCRs were found in many individuals. A few of the identified cytomegalovirus-associated TCR beta chains were confirmed in vitro to be specific for cytomegalovirus antigens. A cluster of highly shared sequence variants was judged likely to be a technical artifact of the sequencing pipeline. A further reported finding was that TCR beta sequences accurately predicted the HLA-A and HLA-B alleles for most subjects in the first cohort. A later analysis associated 15,000 to 20,000 TCR beta sequences with specific HLA alleles at a false discovery rate of 0.05. In the study, some 180 TCR beta chains were listed as associated with cytomegalovirus.

The cohort consisted of 670 or so healthy bone marrow donors. At the time of sampling, all cohort members were nominally healthy, though unrecorded immune exposures were likely present. The donor tested CMV seronegative and was one of the 352 seronegative cohort members. Each donor provided a peripheral blood sample, and peripheral blood mononuclear cells were used for TCR beta sequencing. Genomic DNA was extracted from the blood cell samples with the Qiagen DNeasy Blood Extraction Kit. Receptor amplification or capture employed the immunoSEQ multiplex PCR assay. For the multiplex PCR, a mixture combining 60 forward primers for TCR Vbeta segments and 13 reverse primers for TCR Jbeta segments was used. The CDR3 region of rearranged TCR beta genes was amplified from genomic DNA with a multiplex PCR assay. Amplified TCR beta libraries were sequenced as 87-base-pair reads on the Illumina HiSeq System. In the original analysis: A later analysis counted 75 million to 100 million unique TCR beta chains across the 650 to 700 repertoires, and roughly 9.9 million of these chains were shared by at least two donors. Raw reads were error-corrected and collapsed into unique sequences by a nearest-neighbor algorithm in which closely related sequences were merged to remove PCR and sequencing errors. V, D and J gene segments were assigned by aligning CDR3 sequences to IMGT reference sequences. For a sequence to be retained, a match of at least six nucleotides to both a V gene segment and a J gene segment was required. Rearrangements were classified as productive when the CDR3 lacked stop codons and remained in frame with V and J, and all other rearrangements were classified as non-productive. Following IMGT convention, CDR3 was defined as the stretch from the second conserved V-encoded cysteine to the conserved J-encoded phenylalanine. In an earlier analysis of just under 600 of the donors, sequences lacking an unambiguous match to a single V gene segment were excluded. An earlier analysis of a few hundred of the donors classified V segments as functional when productive rearrangements were above 56.7% and as segregating when the standard deviation between donors was above 5%. A statistical classification framework was built for diagnosing cytomegalovirus status from the catalog of TCR beta chain sequences. A later analysis assigned V and J genes by comparing TCR nucleotide sequences with IMGT/GENE-DB human TR gene sequences. The TCRdist pipeline was used in a later analysis to assign CDR3 sequences and most-parsimonious VDJ recombination scenarios. A later analysis defined each TCR beta chain by its CDR3 amino acid sequence plus V-gene family, and excluded reads lacking a unique V-gene family. To address suspected cross-contamination and a sequencing artifact, a later analysis removed several hundred highly shared, low-generation-probability nucleotide sequences. In a later analysis, a clonal expansion index was calculated for each public chain from normalized within-repertoire ranks of inferred template counts. In a later analysis, generation probabilities were computed using a VDJ recombination model fitted to out-of-frame rearrangements, and the results were checked against IGoR. Hypergeometric tests were used in a later analysis to score TCR-TCR, TCR-HLA and TCR-CMV co-occurrence, with a repertoire-size bias correction applied to the TCR pairs. In a later analysis, false discovery rates were estimated by permuting HLA or CMV assignments 20 times. A later analysis grouped co-occurring TCRs with DBSCAN, adding TCRdist sequence similarity when clustering within HLA-allele-positive subsets. For co-occurrence clustering, repertoires with fewer than 30,000 or more than 120,000 public chains were excluded, along with 5 or 6 repertoires with anomalous nucleotide sharing. TCRdb stores this immuneACCESS table with in-frame sequences only. Part of the clones is absent; in the studies checked, under half of the shortfall reflects unresolved V genes, and no reason is known for the rest. V and J calls and clone size are those listed in that table; D and trimming were worked out from the DNA. Across this sample there are roughly 100,000 clones, with 66% seen only once. The ten largest clonotypes hold 2.5% to 4% of the sample.

The material sequenced was PBMCs. The chain is made from TRBV27 and TRBJ2-1; 8 central nucleotides agree with TRBD2. This clonotype was sampled from a woman aged 45-65 years in good health and CMV-seronegative. The base sequence is TGTGCCAGCGAATCTGGCGGGGGGAACAATGAGCAGTTCTTC. Translated, this is CASESGGGNNEQFF.